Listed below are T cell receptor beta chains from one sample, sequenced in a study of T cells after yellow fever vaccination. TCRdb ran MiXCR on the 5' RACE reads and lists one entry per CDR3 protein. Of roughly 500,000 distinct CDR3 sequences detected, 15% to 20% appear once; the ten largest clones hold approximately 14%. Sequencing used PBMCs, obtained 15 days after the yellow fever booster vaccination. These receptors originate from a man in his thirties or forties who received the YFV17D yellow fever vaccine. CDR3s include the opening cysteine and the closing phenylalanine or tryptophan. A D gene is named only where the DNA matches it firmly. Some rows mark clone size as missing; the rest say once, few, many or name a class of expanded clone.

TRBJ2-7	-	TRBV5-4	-	CASNQQGRNEQYF	TGTGCCAGCAACCAGCAGGGACGAAACGAGCAGTACTTC
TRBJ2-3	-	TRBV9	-	CASSQSSGTDTQYF	TGTGCCAGCAGCCAATCTAGCGGCACAGATACGCAGTATTTT
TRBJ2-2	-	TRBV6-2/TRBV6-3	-	CVTSAGGELFF	TGTGTCACCTCGGCTGGCGGGGAGCTGTTTTTT
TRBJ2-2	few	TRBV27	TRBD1	CASSRTGPTGELFF	TGTGCCAGCAGCCGGACAGGGCCCACCGGGGAGCTGTTTTTT
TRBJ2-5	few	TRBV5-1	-	CASRMQETQYF	TGCGCCAGCAGGATGCAAGAGACCCAGTACTTC
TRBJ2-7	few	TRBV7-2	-	CASSFEGYASYEQYF	TGTGCCAGCAGCTTTGAGGGATATGCCTCCTACGAGCAGTACTTC
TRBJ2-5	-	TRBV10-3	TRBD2	CAISDRLAGKETQYF	TGTGCCATCAGTGATCGGCTAGCGGGCAAGGAGACCCAGTACTTC
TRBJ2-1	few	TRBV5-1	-	CASSPMGSNEQFF	TGCGCCAGCAGCCCCATGGGCTCGAATGAGCAGTTCTTC
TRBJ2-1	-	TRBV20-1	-	CSARGWSSYNEQFF	TGCAGTGCTAGAGGGTGGAGCTCCTACAATGAGCAGTTCTTC
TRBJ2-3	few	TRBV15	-	CATSTDGRVFSDTQYF	TGTGCCACCAGCACTGATGGCAGGGTTTTTTCCGATACGCAGTATTTT
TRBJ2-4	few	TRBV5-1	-	CASSRGTALAKNIQYF	TGCGCCAGCAGCCGGGGGACTGCACTAGCCAAAAACATTCAGTACTTC
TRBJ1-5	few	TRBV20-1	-	CSARDRQVGQPQHF	TGCAGTGCTAGAGATCGGCAGGTTGGTCAGCCCCAGCATTTT
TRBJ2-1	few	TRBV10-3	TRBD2	CAISGLSGRADDNNEQFF	TGTGCCATCAGTGGGCTTAGCGGGAGGGCCGATGATAACAATGAGCAGTTCTTC
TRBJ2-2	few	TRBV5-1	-	CASSETGNTGELFF	TGCGCCAGCAGTGAGACTGGGAACACCGGGGAGCTGTTTTTT
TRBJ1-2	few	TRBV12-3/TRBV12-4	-	CASSRLQWGYTF	TGTGCCAGCAGTCGGCTCCAATGGGGCTACACCTTC
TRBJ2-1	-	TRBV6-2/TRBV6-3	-	CASSFLREDLLPEQFF	TGTGCCAGCAGTTTCCTCAGGGAGGACCTCCTCCCTGAGCAGTTCTTC
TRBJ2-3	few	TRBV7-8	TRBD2	CASRTTSGRTDTQYF	TGTGCCAGCCGGACAACTAGCGGACGCACAGATACGCAGTATTTT
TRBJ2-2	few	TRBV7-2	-	CASTPTGGTGELFF	TGTGCCAGCACCCCGACCGGAGGAACCGGGGAGCTGTTTTTT
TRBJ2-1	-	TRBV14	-	CASRQDLASEQFF	TGTGCCAGCCGCCAAGATCTAGCTAGTGAGCAGTTCTTC
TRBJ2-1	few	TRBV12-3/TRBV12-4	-	CASSALDEQFF	TGTGCCAGCAGTGCCCTTGATGAGCAGTTCTTC
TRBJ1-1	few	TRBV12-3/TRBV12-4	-	CASRGEGLMNTEAFF	TGTGCCAGCAGAGGCGAAGGGCTAATGAACACTGAAGCTTTCTTT